This entry lists 23 T cell receptor beta chains sequenced from one sample in a study of blood T cell repertoires in COVID-19 (dated by TCRdb to 2018 to 2021). Library prep was done by the immunoSEQ multiplex PCR assay. Not all clones reach the TCRdb copy of this immuneACCESS table, which keeps in-frame sequences only. Checked studies attribute under half of the gap to unresolved V genes and leave the rest unexplained. The sample contains about 210,000 clones, around nine tenths of them found a single time. 3% to 3.5% of the sample lies in the top ten. The sequencing input was peripheral blood. These receptors all stem from a man aged 55-75 years with acute or convalescent COVID-19.

The CDR3, as DNA: TGCGCCAGCAGCATCGGACTAGCGGGGGGGGAGACCCAGTACTTC. It translates to CASSIGLAGGETQYF. V gene TRBV5-1 combines with J gene TRBJ2-5; 15 bases align to TRBD2. The CDR3 is made up of 15 amino acids. Germline CDR1 reads SGHRS; CDR2 reads YFSETQ. Trimming cost V 4 bases and J 5 bases; bases outside gene matches: 3.

V usage is TRBV3-1 (or the pseudogene TRBV3-2) and J usage is TRBJ1-2; 10 nucleotides align to TRBD1. The V segment lost 6 bases and the J segment 7 bases; nucleotides outside the gene matches: 14. CDR3 length: 16 residues. Germline V CDR1 and CDR2: LGHDT, YNNKEL (reference sequence). The CDR3 is CASRPTPDRGRGGYTF. The CDR3 nucleotides read TGTGCCAGCAGGCCAACGCCGGACAGGGGGAGGGGTGGCTACACCTTC.

This rearrangement joins TRBV18 to TRBJ2-7; 10 nucleotides line up with TRBD1. The germline V gene encodes CDR1 KGHSH and CDR2 LQKENI. This CDR3 is 14 amino acids long. The V gene end was trimmed by 1 base and the J gene end by 5 bases; junction bases not matched to a gene: 2. The CDR3 sequence is CASSPRGQGNEQYF. CDR3 nucleotide sequence: TGTGCCAGCTCACCACGGGGACAGGGGAACGAGCAGTACTTC. Using reference TRBV18 and TRBJ2-7 for the parts outside the CDR3, the full variable domain is NAGVMQNPRHLVRRRGQEARLRCSPMKGHSHVYWYRQLPEEGLKFMVYLQKENIIDESGMPKERFSAEFPKEGPSILRIQQVVRGDSAAYFCASSPRGQGNEQYFGPGTRLTVT.

V gene TRBV28 combines with J gene TRBJ2-7; TRBD1 matches 10 bases. The V gene's germline CDR1 is MDHEN and CDR2 SYDVKM. V lost 7 bases, J lost 5 bases, and 11 bases stayed unmatched. This CDR3 is built from 15 residues. The CDR3 spells CASNEAGDRGHEQYF. The CDR3 DNA follows: TGTGCCAGCAACGAAGCGGGGGACAGGGGCCACGAGCAGTACTTC.

V gene TRBV7-3 combines with J gene TRBJ2-1, with TRBD1 identical over 9 bases. The CDR3 loop spans 17 amino acids. Germline V gene data show CDR1 as SGHTA and CDR2 as FQGTGA. V shed 0 bases, J shed 5 bases, and the junction held 8 bases outside the gene matches. The CDR3 loop reads CASSLTRGQGGNNEQFF. For the CDR3, the DNA is TGTGCCAGCAGCTTAACTCGGGGACAGGGTGGCAACAATGAGCAGTTCTTC.

The chain has TRBV5-1 and TRBJ2-5; TRBD1 matches at 12 bases. The CDR3 spans 16 residues. The V segment lost 3 bases and the J segment 5 bases; nucleotides outside the gene matches: 8. Germline loops: CDR1 SGHRS, CDR2 YFSETQ. The CDR3 coding sequence is TGCGCCAGCAGCTCGCCGGGACAGGGGGCGCGGGAGACCCAGTACTTC. The encoded protein is CASSSPGQGARETQYF.

This clone was counted a single time. The chain employs TRBV6-2 or TRBV6-3 and TRBJ1-1, with 8 bases lining up with TRBD1. The CDR3 contains 15 residues. With V trimmed by 5 bases and J by 1 base, 6 bases remained unmatched. Germline lookup yields CDR1 MNHEY and CDR2 SVGEGT. This chain's CDR3 is CASSTSGTGNTEAFF. The CDR3 coding sequence is TGTGCCAGCAGTACCTCCGGGACAGGGAACACTGAAGCTTTCTTT.

This clone was detected a few times. The CDR3 DNA reads TGTGCCAGCAGTCCCAGACTAGACTCTCGCTACGAGCAGTACTTC. Encoded protein: CASSPRLDSRYEQYF. The chain links TRBV11-2 to TRBJ2-7; D perhaps matches TRBD2 (6 bases). The germline V and J ends were trimmed by 6 bases and 3 bases, with 18 bases remaining between them. The germline gives CDR1 SGHAT, CDR2 FQNNGV. This CDR3 is built from 15 residues. Based on the CDR3 plus reference TRBV11-2 and TRBJ2-7, the full variable domain is EAGVAQSPRYKIIEKRQSVAFWCNPISGHATLYWYQQILGQGPKLLIQFQNNGVVDDSQLPKDRFSAERLKGVDSTLKIQPAKLEDSAVYLCASSPRLDSRYEQYFGPGTRLTVT.

This sequence joins TRBV25-1 and TRBJ1-6; the match to TRBD1 covers 7 bases. Germline V gene data show CDR1 as MGHDK and CDR2 as SYGVNS. The CDR3 consists of 15 residues. Losses at the gene ends were 2 bases for V and 7 bases for J; bases not matched to a gene: 5. This chain's CDR3 is CASSEGGTVNSPLHF. The CDR3 DNA sequence: TGTGCCAGCAGTGAAGGTGGGACAGTCAATTCACCCCTCCACTTT.

J is TRBJ2-1 and V is TRBV11-2, with D maybe TRBD2 (5 bases). The germline gives CDR1 SGHAT, CDR2 FQNNGV. This CDR3 contains 11 residues. V lost 5 bases and J 10 bases, leaving 9 bases between the germline ends. The CDR3 nucleotides read TGTGCCAGCAGCAGAGGCGGGGAGCAGTTCTTC. Translating gives CASSRGGEQFF.

The CDR3 sequence: CASSYSRGWHEQYF. The DNA of the CDR3 is TGTGCCAGCAGTTACAGCAGGGGGTGGCACGAGCAGTACTTC. The V and J genes are TRBV6-5 and TRBJ2-7, with 7 bases identical to TRBD1. The CDR3 is 14 residues long. The germline gives CDR1 MNHEY, CDR2 SVGAGI. Trimming removed 2 bases from V and 5 bases from J; junction bases left unmatched: 6.

V usage is TRBV19 and J usage is TRBJ1-5; 7 positions agree with TRBD1. CDR1 is LNHDA, CDR2 SQIVND, per germline (reference sequence). V lost 2 bases and J lost 7; bases outside the gene matches: 5. CDR3 size: 14 residues. CDR3 region: CASSIIQGQQPQHF. Here the CDR3 DNA reads TGTGCCAGTAGTATAATCCAGGGACAGCAGCCCCAGCATTTT.

V and J are TRBV4-1 and TRBJ1-6; 12 bases agree with TRBD1. The junction had 6 bases not matched to a gene; V was cut back by 5 bases and J by 7 bases. Germline lookup yields CDR1 MGHRA and CDR2 YSYEKL. CDR3 length: 16 amino acids. The CDR3 here is CASSNRDRGRNSPLHF. The CDR3 nucleotides read TGCGCCAGCAGCAACCGGGACAGGGGGCGGAATTCACCCCTCCACTTT.

This chain links TRBV15 with TRBJ2-5, with D tentatively TRBD2 (5 bases). V lost 5 bases and J 4 bases, leaving 8 bases between the germline ends. The CDR3 sequence is 12 residues long. Germline V gene lookup returns CDR1 LNHNV and CDR2 YYDKDF (reference sequence). CDR3: CATSRRRETQYF. CDR3 sequence (DNA): TGTGCCACCAGCCGGAGGCGAGAGACCCAGTACTTC.

This chain links TRBV28 with TRBJ2-3; 8 bases fit TRBD2. J lost 0 bases, V lost 6 bases, and 5 bases had no gene match. Germline V gene sequence: CDR1 MDHEN, CDR2 SYDVKM. The CDR3 runs to 15 residues. The CDR3 is CASRKRGTSTDTQYF. CDR3 sequence (DNA): TGTGCCAGCAGAAAGCGGGGGACTAGCACAGATACGCAGTATTTT.

V usage is TRBV24-1 and J usage is TRBJ2-1; possibly TRBD1 for D (6 bases). The CDR3 spans 15 residues. The V gene lost 4 bases and the J gene lost 2 bases, with 11 bases spanning the gap. Germline V gene sequence: CDR1 KGHDR, CDR2 SFDVKD. CDR3 DNA sequence: TGTGCCACCAGTGAAAGGGGGACACCCTACAATGAGCAGTTCTTC. Its protein is CATSERGTPYNEQFF.

The chain combines TRBV7-2 with TRBJ1-6, with no clear D. Germline CDR1 reads SGHTA; CDR2 reads FQGNSA. V dropped 4 bases and J dropped 0 bases, with 7 bases sitting between them. The CDR3 length is 15 residues. The CDR3 region is CASSSESSYNSPLHF. The CDR3 bases are TGTGCCAGCAGCTCGGAGAGCTCCTATAATTCACCCCTCCACTTT.

This clone was seen only once. The chain carries TRBV7-2 and TRBJ1-6; maybe TRBD1 (5 bases). Germline V gene data show CDR1 as SGHTA and CDR2 as FQGNSA. The CDR3 is 15 residues long. V lost 8 bases and J lost 3, with 14 bases in between. For the CDR3, the DNA is TGTGCCAGCGATGGGGGGGTTGACTATAATTCACCCCTCCACTTT. The encoded protein is CASDGGVDYNSPLHF. The entire variable domain, with the rest obtained from reference TRBV7-2 and TRBJ1-6, is as follows: GAGVSQSPSNKVTEKGKDVELRCDPISGHTALYWYRQSLGQGLEFLIYFQGNSAPDKSGLPSDRFSAERTGGSVSTLTIQRTQQEDSAVYLCASDGGVDYNSPLHFGNGTRLTVT.

The V gene is TRBV28, the J gene TRBJ1-5, with a weak D call TRBD1 (5 bases). The germline gives CDR1 MDHEN, CDR2 SYDVKM. The CDR3 sequence is 14 residues long. V was shortened by 6 bases and J by 4 bases, with 13 bases between the two germline ends. The CDR3 sequence: CASSTGQLNQPQHF. The CDR3 DNA sequence: TGTGCCAGCAGCACCGGACAATTAAATCAGCCCCAGCATTTT.

Only one count was recorded for this clone. The chain recombines TRBV4-3 with TRBJ2-4; no clear D gene. The CDR3 has 13 amino acids. Germline-derived CDR1 and CDR2 are LGHNA and YSLEER. Trimming left V 4 bases short and J 9 bases short, with 13 bases between. The CDR3 spells CASSPRGLSIQYF. The CDR3 DNA reads as TGCGCCAGCAGCCCACGTGGCCTCAGCATTCAGTACTTC.

The rearrangement joins TRBV27 to TRBJ1-2; TRBD1 might be the D (6 bases). CDR3 length: 13 residues. CDR1 and CDR2 (germline): MNHEY, SMNVEV (reference sequence). Trimming left V 4 bases short and J 2 bases short, with 8 bases between. Here the CDR3 reads CASSYRANYGYTF. DNA of the CDR3: TGTGCCAGCAGTTACAGGGCGAACTATGGCTACACCTTC.

The rearrangement joins TRBV11-2 to TRBJ1-2, with D possibly TRBD1 on 5 matching bases. The CDR3 is 12 residues long. V was shortened by 2 bases and J by 7 bases, with 8 bases between the two germline ends. In germline, CDR1 is SGHAT, CDR2 FQNNGV. In DNA, the CDR3 is TGTGCCAGCAGCTTACAGGGTGTTGGCTACACCTTC. Encoded protein: CASSLQGVGYTF.

J is TRBJ1-5 and V is TRBV7-8; 10 bases align to TRBD1. The CDR3 sequence is 15 residues long. CDR1 is SGHVS and CDR2 is FQNEAQ in the germline V gene. The CDR3 DNA follows: TGTGCTACCATTAGGACAGGGGGTTTACCTCAGCCCCAGCATTTT. Encoded protein: CATIRTGGLPQPQHF.